The T cell receptor (beta chain) under discussion was sequenced for a study of blood T cell repertoires in COVID-19. The V segment lost 4 bases and the J segment 7 bases; nucleotides outside the gene matches: 20. The CDR3 is 18 residues long. Germline assignment: CDR1 MGHRA and CDR2 YSYEKL. Clones were read by immunoSEQ multiplex PCR, and TCRdb kept only the in-frame ones, dropping some. Of fewer than 200,000 clones in the sample, around 86% were seen once. The sequencing sample was made of peripheral blood. This TCR came from a woman in her 70s with COVID-19, enrolled during active disease. The chain employs TRBV4-1 and TRBJ2-5; 8 bases align to TRBD2. In DNA, the CDR3 is TGCGCCAGCAGCCCCGACCACGAAGTCGGGACTAGAGGTGGGACCCAGTACTTC. Its translation is CASSPDHEVGTRGGTQYF.